The 14 T cell receptor beta chains below were found in one sample sequenced in a study of T cell repertoires in cytomegalovirus infection. These receptors have no identified antigens. A single record per CDR3 protein comes from TCRdb applying MiXCR to the reads. The table lists some 320,000 distinct CDR3 sequences, around 29% of them singletons. The material was cultured PBMCs, obtained from culture after CMV antigen stimulation. The receptor set was obtained from a human donor in good health (CMV status not recorded). Some clones in this sample may be carry-over from other donors' samples.

A few counts support this clonotype. V gene TRBV6-1 combines with J gene TRBJ2-3; D is possibly TRBD1 or TRBD2 (5 bases each). CDR3 length: 16 residues. Germline lookup yields CDR1 MNHNS and CDR2 SASEGT. V lost 6 bases to trimming and J lost 7 bases, with 23 bases between them. The CDR3: CASRATSGPILNTQYF. DNA of the CDR3: TGTGCCAGCAGGGCGACGTCGGGACCTATATTGAATACGCAGTATTTT.

The V call is TRBV5-4, the J call TRBJ1-1, with D possibly TRBD1 on 5 matching bases. Trimming cost V 1 base and J 1 base, with 14 bases left between them. The CDR3 has 16 residues. Germline V gene data show CDR1 as SGHNT and CDR2 as YYREEE (reference sequence). The CDR3 spells CASSLLGERANTEAFF. Here the CDR3 DNA reads TGTGCCAGCAGCTTGCTAGGGGAGAGAGCGAACACTGAAGCTTTCTTT.

This clonotype has a count of ten or more. This chain uses TRBV7-8 with TRBJ1-2, with TRBD1 as a possible D gene (5 bases). Germline CDR1 reads SGHVS; CDR2 reads FQNEAQ. The germline V and J ends were trimmed by 5 bases and 7 bases, with 20 bases remaining between them. The CDR3 totals 15 residues. This CDR3 is CASSLLQALRGGYTF. The CDR3 bases are TGTGCCAGCAGCCTTTTACAGGCCCTTAGAGGTGGCTACACCTTC.

The chain couples TRBV19 to TRBJ1-2, with D uncertain. Trimming shortened V by 7 bases and J by 2 bases, and 11 bases separated the two germline ends. This CDR3 comprises 13 residues. Looked up from germline, CDR1 is LNHDA and CDR2 is SQIVND (reference sequence). Here the CDR3 DNA reads TGTGCCAGTACTACCCAGGAGAACTATGGCTACACCTTC. Residues: CASTTQENYGYTF.

V usage is TRBV20-1 and J usage is TRBJ1-1; the D is unclear. This CDR3 comprises 13 residues. V gave up 1 base and J gave up 1 base, with 7 bases separating them. CDR1 is DFQATT, CDR2 SNEGSKA, per germline (reference sequence). CDR3 amino acids: CSARVRANTEAFF. In nucleotides, the CDR3 is TGCAGTGCTAGAGTACGTGCGAACACTGAAGCTTTCTTT.

The V gene is TRBV19, the J gene TRBJ2-1, with 12 bases identical to TRBD1. This CDR3 spans 20 amino acids. J gave up 0 bases and V 7 bases, and 16 bases lay outside the gene matches. The germline CDR1 and CDR2 sequences are LNHDA and SQIVND (reference sequence). CDR3 sequence: CASIARAGTGGRSSYNEQFF. DNA for the CDR3: TGTGCCAGTATCGCTAGGGCCGGGACAGGGGGCCGTAGCTCCTACAATGAGCAGTTCTTC.

This clonotype was counted a few times. V gene TRBV6-5 combines with J gene TRBJ1-1; D remains unclear. CDR1 is MNHEY, CDR2 SVGAGI, per germline. The CDR3 extends over 13 amino acids. Trimming removed 8 bases at V and 0 bases at J, with 10 bases between. This CDR3 reads CASGSHMNTEAFF. CDR3 nucleotide sequence: TGTGCCAGCGGCAGTCACATGAACACTGAAGCTTTCTTT.

This clonotype turned up a few times. This chain connects TRBV19 to TRBJ2-1, with 11 nucleotides matching TRBD2. The CDR3 runs to 16 residues. Germline CDR1 reads LNHDA; CDR2 reads SQIVND (reference sequence). Trimming cost V 7 bases and J 6 bases; bases outside gene matches: 11. CDR3 in amino acids: CASNIHSGGAGNEQFF. The CDR3, as DNA: TGTGCCAGTAACATCCATAGCGGGGGGGCCGGCAATGAGCAGTTCTTC.

V and J are TRBV27 and TRBJ2-3; D perhaps matches TRBD1 (6 bases). The V gene's germline CDR1 is MNHEY and CDR2 SMNVEV (reference sequence). CDR3 length equals 15 residues. Trimming took 2 bases from V and 5 from J, leaving 14 bases between them. The CDR3 here is CASSLRQGSGDTQYF. The DNA of the CDR3 is TGTGCCAGCAGTTTAAGGCAGGGGTCGGGAGATACGCAGTATTTT.

This chain connects TRBV2 to TRBJ1-5; unclear D gene. Trimming stripped 2 bases from V and 1 base from J, with 6 bases between. The CDR3 is made up of 14 amino acids. CDR1 and CDR2 (germline): SNHLY, FYNNEI. CDR3 amino acids: CASSEKGSNQPQHF. CDR3 DNA sequence: TGTGCCAGCAGTGAAAAGGGAAGCAATCAGCCCCAGCATTTT.

The V call is TRBV7-8, the J call TRBJ2-2; possibly TRBD2 for D (6 bases). The length of the CDR3 is 13 residues. The germline V gene has CDR1 SGHVS and CDR2 FQNEAQ. The V end was cut by 4 bases, the J end by 12 bases, with 15 bases between. The DNA of the CDR3 is TGTGCCAGCAGCTGGACCGCTGCGGGGCAGCTGTTTTTT. This sequence encodes CASSWTAAGQLFF.

This clonotype appeared a few times. The chain recombines TRBV7-8 with TRBJ1-1; D may be TRBD1 (5 bases). Trimming took off 6 bases at V and 1 base at J, with 15 bases between the two ends. The CDR3 contains 15 residues. Germline CDR1 and CDR2: SGHVS and FQNEAQ. CDR3 DNA sequence: TGTGCCAGCAGTCCCGAAGTCGGGACGAACACTGAAGCTTTCTTT. This sequence encodes CASSPEVGTNTEAFF.

This rearrangement joins TRBV14 to TRBJ2-3, with D maybe TRBD1 (6 bases). Trimming stripped 0 bases from V and 4 bases from J, with 11 bases between. The CDR3 totals 15 residues. Germline values: CDR1 SGHDN, CDR2 FVKESK. CDR3 amino acids: CASSQDSRGADTQYF. CDR3 nucleotide sequence: TGTGCCAGCAGCCAAGATTCCAGGGGTGCAGATACGCAGTATTTT.

The chain uses TRBV27 and TRBJ1-5, with 10 bases identical to TRBD1. The germline V gene has CDR1 MNHEY and CDR2 SMNVEV (reference sequence). The CDR3 contains 16 residues. Unmatched junction bases numbered 5, after V lost 5 bases and J lost 1 base. The CDR3 region is CASSPKGQGSNQPQHF. CDR3 coding DNA: TGTGCCAGCAGTCCTAAGGGACAGGGGAGCAATCAGCCCCAGCATTTT.